The T cell receptor beta chain described here comes from a study of cytomegalovirus exposure and HLA in healthy donors. PCR amplification relied on 60 Vbeta primers (plus 13 Jbeta primers). The data were produced by immunoSEQ multiplex PCR, yet TCRdb's version contains in-frame clones alone and is incomplete. The sample carries around 150,000 clones, approximately 84% recorded once. Germline V gene lookup returns CDR1 SGDLS and CDR2 YYNGEE. V was pared by 3 bases and J by 1 base, with 11 bases between. The CDR3 sequence is 15 residues long. The chain has TRBV9 and TRBJ1-5; D gene unclear. Sequences were obtained from PBMCs. The source is a man between 18 and 29 years old in good health and CMV-seropositive. The CDR3 DNA reads TGTGCCAGCAGCGCGGGGATACAGAGCAATCAGCCCCAGCATTTT. Protein: CASSAGIQSNQPQHF.